This T cell receptor (beta chain) is from a study of vaccination effects on CD4 cells after COVID-19. Some clones are missing from TCRdb's copy, which holds only in-frame ones; the method was immunoSEQ multiplex PCR. The sample yields about 81,000 clones, 60% to 80% seen once. Study observations and caveats: Common cold coronaviruses were cross-recognized by only 1 of 255 vaccine-induced clones in healthy vaccinees.

Turning to this clone: Its antigen is currently unknown.

ViraFEST assay sequencing came after antigen-specific CD4+ T cells were expanded with viral peptide pools. CD4+ T cells were isolated after roughly nine days of culture. The participants, recipients of two vaccine doses, got either BNT162b2 or mRNA-1273. None of these healthy vaccinees had been infected with SARS-CoV-2 before vaccination. This sequence was found in a human donor who received a COVID-19 vaccine. The input for sequencing was CD4+ T cells from PBMCs cultured with HCoV-OC43 spike peptides, taken after COVID-19 vaccination. Documented subset: HCoV-OC43 spike overlapping peptide pool stimulation.

CDR3 in DNA: TGTGCCAGCAGACCGGGACAGGGACACGAGCAGTACGTC. Encoded protein: CASRPGQGHEQYV. V usage is TRBV6-5 and J usage is TRBJ2-7; TRBD1 agrees at 9 bases. CDR3 length: 13 residues. In germline, CDR1 is MNHEY, CDR2 SVGAGI. The ends lost 6 bases at V and 5 bases at J; junction bases unmatched: 5.